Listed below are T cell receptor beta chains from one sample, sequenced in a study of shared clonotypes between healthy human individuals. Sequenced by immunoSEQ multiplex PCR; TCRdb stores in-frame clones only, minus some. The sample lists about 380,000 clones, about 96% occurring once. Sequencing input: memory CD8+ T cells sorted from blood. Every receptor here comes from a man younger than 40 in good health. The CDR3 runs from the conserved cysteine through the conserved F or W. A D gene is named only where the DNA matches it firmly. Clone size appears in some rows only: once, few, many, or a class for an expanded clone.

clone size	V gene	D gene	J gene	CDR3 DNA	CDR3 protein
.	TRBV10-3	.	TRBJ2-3	TGTGCCATCAGTGCGGGCGGGAGCACAGATACGCAGTATTTT	CAISAGGSTDTQYF
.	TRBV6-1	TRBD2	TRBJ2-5	TGTGCCAGCAGTGTCGGGACTAGCGGGAGAGCTTGGCAAGAGACCCAGTACTTC	CASSVGTSGRAWQETQYF
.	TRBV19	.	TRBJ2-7	TGTGCCAGTAGTTCGGGGACCGCAACGGGTGAGCAGTACTTC	CASSSGTATGEQYF
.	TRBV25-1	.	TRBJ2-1	TGTGCCAGCAGTGTACAGGGTAATGAGCAGTTCTTC	CASSVQGNEQFF
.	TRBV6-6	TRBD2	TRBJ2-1	TGTGCCAGCAGTTCGTCGACTAGCGGACCTTCGGGTGAGCAGTTCTTC	CASSSSTSGPSGEQFF
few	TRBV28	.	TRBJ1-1	TGTGCCAGGGGGACTGAAGCTTTCTTT	CARGTEAFF
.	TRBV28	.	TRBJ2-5	TGTGCCAGCAGTGATCCAGGGGTCCAAGAGACCCAGTACTTC	CASSDPGVQETQYF
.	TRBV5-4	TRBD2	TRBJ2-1	TGTGCCAGCAGCTTGGGCGGGAGGGCCGAAAATGAGCAGTTCTTC	CASSLGGRAENEQFF
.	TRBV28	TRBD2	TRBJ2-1	TGTGCCAGCAGTCCTCTAACCGGGACTAGCGGGAGCTTGTACAATGAGCAGTTCTTC	CASSPLTGTSGSLYNEQFF
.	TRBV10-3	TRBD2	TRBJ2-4	TGTGCCATCAGTCGGGGGGACCCTTTAGCCAAAAACATTCAGTACTTC	CAISRGDPLAKNIQYF
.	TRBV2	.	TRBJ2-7	TGTGCCAGCAGTGTACAGGGAAGCTCCTACGAGCAGTACTTC	CASSVQGSSYEQYF
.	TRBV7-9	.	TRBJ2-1	TGTGCCAGCAGCTTATTGGGGGGCTCCTACAATGAGCAGTTCTTC	CASSLLGGSYNEQFF
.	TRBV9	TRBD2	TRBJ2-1	TGTGCCAGCGGGCTAGCGGGAGGGTTAGTAGATAGTGAGCAGTTCTTC	CASGLAGGLVDSEQFF
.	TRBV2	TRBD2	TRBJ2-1	TGTGCCAGCAGTGAAGTCCTAGCGGGAGGCCATGAGCAGTTCTTC	CASSEVLAGGHEQFF
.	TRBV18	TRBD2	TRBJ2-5	TGTGCCAGCTCAAGGGGAGGGGAGACCCAGTACTTC	CASSRGGETQYF
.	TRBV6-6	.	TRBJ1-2	TGTGCCAGCAGTGCTCTTCCCGGGGATGGCTACACCTTC	CASSALPGDGYTF
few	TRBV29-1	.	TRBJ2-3	TGCAGCGTTGGCGGGAGCACAGATACGCAGTATTTT	CSVGGSTDTQYF
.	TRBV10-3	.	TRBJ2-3	TGTGCCATCAGTGGGACAGGCACAGATACGCAGTATTTT	CAISGTGTDTQYF
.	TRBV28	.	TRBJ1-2	TGTGCCAGCAGAGAACAGGGTGGGGGTAACTATGGCTACACCTTC	CASREQGGGNYGYTF
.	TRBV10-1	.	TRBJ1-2	TGCGCCAGCAGTGAGTCTGTGGTGGTAGGGAGGCGTTATGGCTACACCTTC	CASSESVVVGRRYGYTF
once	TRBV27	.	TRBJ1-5	TGTGCCAGCAGTTTGCAAGGGAGAGGGCCCCAGCATTTT	CASSLQGRGPQHF
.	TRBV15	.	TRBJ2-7	TGTGCCACCAGCAGGGACCGATCCTACGAGCAGTACTTC	CATSRDRSYEQYF
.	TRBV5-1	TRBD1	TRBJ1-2	TGCGCCAGCAGCTTATGGCAGGGGGAAAACTATGGCTACACCTTC	CASSLWQGENYGYTF
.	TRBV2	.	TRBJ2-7	TGTGCCAGCAGGTTTTTGGACGAGCAGTACTTC	CASRFLDEQYF
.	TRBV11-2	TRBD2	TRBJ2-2	TGTGCCAGCAGCCCGAGACCACTAGCGGGAGTCGAGGAGCTGTTTTTT	CASSPRPLAGVEELFF
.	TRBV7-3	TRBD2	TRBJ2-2	TGTGCCAGCAGCCTGGGACTAGCGGGAGGGCGGGGCACCGGGGAGCTGTTTTTT	CASSLGLAGGRGTGELFF
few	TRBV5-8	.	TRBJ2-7	TGTGCCAGCAGCTTGGACCCTGGGTCCTACGAGCAGTACTTC	CASSLDPGSYEQYF
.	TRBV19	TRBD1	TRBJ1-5	TGTGCCAGTAGTATTTTTGGACAGGGCGGTCAGCCCCAGCATTTT	CASSIFGQGGQPQHF
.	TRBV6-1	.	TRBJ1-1	TGTGCCAGCAGCATACAGGGATTGAACACTGAAGCTTTCTTT	CASSIQGLNTEAFF
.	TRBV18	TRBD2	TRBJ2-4	TGTGCCAGCTCACTAGCGGGAGACATTCAGTACTTC	CASSLAGDIQYF
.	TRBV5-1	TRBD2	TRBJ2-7	TGCGCCAGCAGCCCTGCCTATCAGCGGGGAAGGACTTACGAGCAGTACTTC	CASSPAYQRGRTYEQYF
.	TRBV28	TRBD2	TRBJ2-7	TGTGCCATCGGGACTAGCGGGATCTCCTACGAGCAGTACTTC	CAIGTSGISYEQYF
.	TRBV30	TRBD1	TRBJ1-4	TGTGCCTGGAGAGAGAAGGGGGCGGGGGAAAAACTGTTTTTT	CAWREKGAGEKLFF
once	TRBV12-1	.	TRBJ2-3	TGTGCCAGCTCGGGGACTAGCGGGAGGACAGATACGCAGTATTTT	CASSGTSGRTDTQYF
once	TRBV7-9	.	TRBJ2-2	TGTGCCAGCAGCTTGGAGGGGCTGAACACCGGGGAGCTGTTTTTT	CASSLEGLNTGELFF
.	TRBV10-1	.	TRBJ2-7	TGCGCCAGCAGAACCAATTACGAGCAGTACTTC	CASRTNYEQYF
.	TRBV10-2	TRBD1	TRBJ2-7	TGCGCCAGCAGTAACCCGGGACAGACCTACGAGCAGTACTTC	CASSNPGQTYEQYF
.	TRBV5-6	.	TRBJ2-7	TGTGCCAGCAGCCCCGGACTTCCCTACGAGCAGTACTTC	CASSPGLPYEQYF
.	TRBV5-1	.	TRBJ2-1	TGCGCCAGCAGCTTGGCCGGGGCTATCTCCTACAATGAGCAGTTCTTC	CASSLAGAISYNEQFF
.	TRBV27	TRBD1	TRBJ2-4	TGTGCCAGCAGTTTAAAGGGACAGGGCCTAGCCAAAAACATTCAGTACTTC	CASSLKGQGLAKNIQYF
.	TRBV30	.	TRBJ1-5	TGTGCCTGGAGTGTAAGGGCCAATCAGCCCCAGCATTTT	CAWSVRANQPQHF
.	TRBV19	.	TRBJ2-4	TGTGCCAGTAGTATCGTGGGGGGGCTAGCCAAAAACATTCAGTACTTC	CASSIVGGLAKNIQYF
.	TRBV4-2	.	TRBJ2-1	TGTGCCAGCAGCCAAGATCGGGCGACACAAGGTCACAATGAGCAGTTCTTC	CASSQDRATQGHNEQFF
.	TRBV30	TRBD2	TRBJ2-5	TGTGCCTGGAACCCCCTAGCGGGAGTAACGTACTTC	CAWNPLAGVTYF
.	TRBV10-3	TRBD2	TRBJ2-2	TGTGCCATCAGTGGCATTAGCGGGAGGAGCGACACCGGGGAGCTGTTTTTT	CAISGISGRSDTGELFF
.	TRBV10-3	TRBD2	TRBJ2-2	TGTGCCATCAGTGAGGTAGGCGGGAGGGCCTACGGAACCGCGAACACCGGGGAGCTGTTTTTT	CAISEVGGRAYGTANTGELFF
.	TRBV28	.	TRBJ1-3	TGTGCCAGCAGTTTTCTTAGCCCGTTCTCTGGAAACACCATATATTTT	CASSFLSPFSGNTIYF
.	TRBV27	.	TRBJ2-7	TGTGCCAGCAGAACAGGGTATAAAAACGAGCAGTACTTC	CASRTGYKNEQYF
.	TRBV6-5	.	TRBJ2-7	TGTGCCAGCAGTTACTTACAGGGGGGGAGTTACGAGCAGTACTTC	CASSYLQGGSYEQYF
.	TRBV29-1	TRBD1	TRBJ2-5	TGCAGCGTGGGGACAGGAGGGGAGACCCAGTACTTC	CSVGTGGETQYF
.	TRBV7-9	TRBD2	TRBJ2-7	TGTGCCAGCAGCTTATGGTTAGCGGGAGGGCCGCGACACGAGCAGTACTTC	CASSLWLAGGPRHEQYF
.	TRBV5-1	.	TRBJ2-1	TGCGCCAGCAGCCCCGACTGGCTAAATGAGCAGTTCTTC	CASSPDWLNEQFF
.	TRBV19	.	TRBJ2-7	TGTGCCAGTAGTATAGTTGGGGAGTCCTCCTACGAGCAGTACTTC	CASSIVGESSYEQYF
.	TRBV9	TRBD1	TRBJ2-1	TGTGCCAGCAGCGTAGTTGCAAGCCCCCTAATGAGACAGGGGCGCGACAATGAGCAGTTCTTC	CASSVVASPLMRQGRDNEQFF
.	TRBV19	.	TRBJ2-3	TGTGCCAGTAGTATCCTGGGCACAGATACGCAGTATTTT	CASSILGTDTQYF
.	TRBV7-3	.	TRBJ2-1	TGTGCCAGCAGCTTAAGTGGACCCAGCAGTGAACAGTTCTTC	CASSLSGPSSEQFF